Here is one T cell receptor (beta chain) with its context. Its antigen is as yet unknown. The entry originates in a study of Ad26.COV2.S vaccination and SARS-CoV-2 variants. Study-level results: Measurement of non-spike TCR breadth gave similar results in vaccine and placebo recipients.

Treatment noted: about 20 received Ad26.COV2.S at low or high dose, single or two shots; about 5 received placebo; per-sample allocation not given. The investigators took samples on day 63 after the first vaccine or placebo injection. Sequenced by immunoSEQ multiplex PCR; TCRdb stores in-frame clones only, minus some. The sample contains approximately 300,000 clones, around 84% of which appear only once. V lost 3 bases and J lost 7, with 12 bases in between. The CDR3 length is 14 residues. The V gene's germline CDR1 is WNHNN and CDR2 SYGVQD (reference sequence). The sequences come from peripheral blood, collected in a trial of Ad26.COV2.S vaccine versus placebo. The V call is TRBV10-1, the J call TRBJ1-4, with a tentative D call TRBD1 (6 bases). The origin of this receptor is a person between 18 and 65 years old who received the Ad26.COV2.S COVID-19 vaccine or a placebo. Here the CDR3 reads CASSDSGEGEKLFF. The DNA for the CDR3 is TGCGCCAGCAGTGACTCAGGGGAAGGTGAAAAACTGTTTTTT.